This T cell receptor beta chain was recovered during a study of shared clonotypes between healthy human individuals. Whole-study findings and limits: The sole specimen, blood, was sampled, and tissue repertoires likely differ. Deeper or shallower sequencing was expected to change how clonotypes are shared among donors.

Concerning this clone itself: The antigen is not known.

Here immunoSEQ multiplex PCR was the method, and the copy in TCRdb shows in-frame clones only, minus some. There are about a million clones in the sample; 70% to 85% occur only once, and 1.5% lies in the top ten. Naive CD45RA+ and memory CD45RA-negative subsets were split from CD4+ cells. Trimming left V 2 bases short and J 4 bases short, with 8 bases between. This CDR3 comprises 14 residues. CDR1 and CDR2 from the germline V gene are SEHNR and FQNEAQ (reference sequence). This receptor was taken from a man aged 18 to 29 in good health. The sample was memory CD4+ T cells sorted from blood. Subset given: CD45RA-negative fraction. The chain recombines TRBV7-9 with TRBJ1-4, with D uncertain. CDR3 in DNA: TGTGCCAGCAGCTTACTCACAGATAATGAAAAACTGTTTTTT. This encodes CASSLLTDNEKLFF.